The present T cell receptor beta chain was sequenced within a study of human T cells and chemical hapten exposure. In the study overall: In the sensitization step, 2% DPC was placed on about 2 cm by about 2 cm of upper inner arm skin.

From the RACE reads, TCRdb called clonotypes with MiXCR, one entry per CDR3 protein. The repertoire includes 300,000 to 450,000 distinct CDR3 sequences, roughly 4.6% of them detected once, and 2.5% to 3% sits in the top ten. As for time point: pre-sensitization, week 0. The treatment: therapeutic diphenylcyclopropenone sensitization with weekly scalp DPC. Study outcomes and limitations: With regard to DPC sensitization, TCRs above 1 in 1000 frequency did not change.

This clonotype was seen a few times. What it binds is unknown. This CDR3 is built from 15 residues. Looked up from germline, CDR1 is SNHLY and CDR2 is FYNNEI. V dropped 6 bases and J dropped 3 bases, with 17 bases sitting between them. Source: whole blood, taken in connection with sensitization to the hapten diphenylcyclopropenone (DPC). This sequence originates from a woman aged 50 to 60 with alopecia areata. Some clones in this sample may be carry-over from other donors' samples. V is TRBV2 and J is TRBJ1-2, with D maybe TRBD1 (5 bases). CDR3 in DNA: TGTGCCAGCAGCCGGGGCCTTCCGGGAGACTATGGCTACACCTTC. Protein sequence: CASSRGLPGDYGYTF.